This T cell receptor (beta chain) was obtained from a study of regulatory T cells in long-lasting Graves disease. Time point meaning: newly diagnosed GD, antithyroid drugs for less than 3 months. RNA from PBMCs was the source of the TCR library. Libraries of TCR beta came from iRepertoire HTBI primers plus Arm-PCR of CDR3 regions. Using its own MiXCR run on the multiplex PCR reads, TCRdb lists one record per CDR3 protein. Of around 400,000 distinct CDR3 sequences in the sample, 14% to 15% were seen once. Study-wide findings and caveats: There were preferences for TRBV28, TRBJ1-2 and TRBJ2-5 in persistent disease.

V dropped 4 bases and J dropped 5; count of bases not matched to a gene: 8. The CDR3 consists of 16 residues. The germline gives CDR1 SGHTA, CDR2 FQGNSA. This clonotype was seen many times. The antigen is not known. These sequences were also reported in another study, on T cells in Graves' hyperthyroidism and ophthalmopathy. Per that study: Ophthalmopathy was told apart from stable hyperthyroidism by a 13 V-J model.

The sequenced sample was peripheral blood mononuclear cells (PBMCs), obtained at new diagnosis, from a patient treated with antithyroid drugs. The chain joins TRBV7-2 to TRBJ2-3, with 11 bases matching TRBD2. This receptor was taken from a woman between 40 and 55 years old with Graves disease. The CDR3, as DNA: TGTGCCAGCAGCTCGGGACTAGCGGAGGGGGGAGATACGCAGTATTTT. This sequence encodes CASSSGLAEGGDTQYF.